What follows describes a single T cell receptor beta chain. The antigen it recognizes is unknown. Base qualities are not at hand, and no much larger clone is one base apart. TCRbeta CDR3 regions were amplified from genomic DNA by means of the immunoSEQ Assay, a bias-controlled multiplex PCR. The study's own analysis went as follows. Nucleated cell counts per sample were estimated from amplification of reference gene primers within the assay. To quantify the absolute abundance of each unique TCRbeta CDR3 rearrangement, sequence reads were collapsed and filtered. For each sample, productive Simpson clonality was calculated by taking the square root of Simpson's diversity index across productive rearrangements. TCRdb re-hosts the immuneACCESS table, in-frame sequences only. Its copies lack some clones; in the studies checked, an unresolved V gene accounts for under half of them, and the cause for the rest is not known. That table gives V, J and clone size, and the DNA gave D and trimming. The sample table shows 200,000 to 300,000 clones, and approximately 89% are seen once. Of the sample, approximately 9.4% is held by the ten largest clones.

Samples from volunteer blood donors who had recovered from COVID-19 were contributed by a second Seattle source. Whole blood was collected in K2EDTA tubes by collaborating institutions according to the institutions' own protocols. For TCRbeta analysis, collaborators shipped samples as frozen whole blood, isolated PBMCs, or DNA extracted from either of those sample types. This sample was taken from a study of blood T cell repertoires in COVID-19 (dated by TCRdb to 2020 to 2021). Describing the broader study: The collaborator samples originated in the United States, Italy and Spain and spanned the acute and convalescent phases of COVID-19. The prospective study material was composed of cDNA or gDNA derived from T cells, B-cell-depleted T cells, or PBMCs. Where available, HLA class I and class II types were obtained from metadata supplied by the sample provider rather than from assay-based typing. Subjects who had been exposed to COVID-19, were actively infected with it, or had recovered from it provided the deeply sampled blood TCRbeta repertoires that made up the dataset. A de-identified subject ID, COVID-19 status, age in years and sex were almost always included in the sample metadata. The samples were drawn from the first 160 participants of the ongoing ImmuneRACE study and from 1,254 subjects provided by 6 global collaborators. A freely available public database, intended as a resource for researchers studying the immune response to SARS-CoV-2, is where the repertoires were released. What the research found in general, with its limitations: The amount of clinical and demographic metadata varied by source and participant and was provided uncurated.

Via the germline V gene, CDR1 is SGHRS and CDR2 YFSETQ. V loses 6 bases of germline sequence and J loses 6 bases, and the interval between the two ends is 9 bases. The CDR3 contains 11 residues, cysteine and phenylalanine counted. CDR3 DNA is the only sequence kept; it has 33 bases, read in frame from the first base. Sequenced sample: peripheral blood. This receptor was taken from a man aged 35 to 55 who had recovered from COVID-19. The chain uses TRBV5-1 and TRBJ1-1; the D segment could be TRBD1, given 6 matching bases. The DNA sequence reads TGCGCCAGCAACCAGGGGCCTGAAGCTTTCTTT. Translated, this is CASNQGPEAFF.